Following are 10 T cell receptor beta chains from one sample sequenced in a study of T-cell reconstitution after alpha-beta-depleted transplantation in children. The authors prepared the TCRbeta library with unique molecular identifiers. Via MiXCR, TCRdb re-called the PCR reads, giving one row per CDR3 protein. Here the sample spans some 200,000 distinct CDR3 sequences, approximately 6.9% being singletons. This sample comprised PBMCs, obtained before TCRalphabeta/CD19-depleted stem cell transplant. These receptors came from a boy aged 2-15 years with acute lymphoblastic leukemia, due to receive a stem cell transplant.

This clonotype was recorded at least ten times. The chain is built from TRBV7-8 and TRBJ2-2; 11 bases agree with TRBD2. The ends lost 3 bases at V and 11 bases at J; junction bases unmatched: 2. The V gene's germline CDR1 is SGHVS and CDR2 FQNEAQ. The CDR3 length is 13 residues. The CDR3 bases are TGTGCCAGCAGCTTTAGCGGGAGGGCCGAGCTGTTTTTT. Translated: CASSFSGRAELFF.

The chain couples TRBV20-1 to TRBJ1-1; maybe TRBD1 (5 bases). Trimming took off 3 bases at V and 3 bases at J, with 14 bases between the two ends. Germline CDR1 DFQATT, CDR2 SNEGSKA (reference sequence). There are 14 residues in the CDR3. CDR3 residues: CSARGGGGHTEAFF. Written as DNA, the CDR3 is TGCAGTGCTAGGGGTGGGGGTGGGCACACTGAAGCTTTCTTT.

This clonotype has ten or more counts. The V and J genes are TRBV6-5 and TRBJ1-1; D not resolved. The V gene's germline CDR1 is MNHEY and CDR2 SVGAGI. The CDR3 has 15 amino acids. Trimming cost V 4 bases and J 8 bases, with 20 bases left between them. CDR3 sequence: CASSFSPLTVEEAFF. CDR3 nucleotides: TGTGCCAGCAGTTTTTCTCCCCTAACAGTGGAGGAAGCTTTCTTT.

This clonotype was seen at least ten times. The CDR3: CSARVLAGISSYNEQFF. CDR3 in DNA: TGCAGTGCTAGGGTACTAGCGGGGATAAGCTCCTACAATGAGCAGTTCTTC. The gene calls are TRBV20-1 and TRBJ2-1; 10 bases fit TRBD2. Germline CDR1 DFQATT, CDR2 SNEGSKA (reference sequence). This CDR3 spans 17 amino acids. V was clipped by 3 bases and J by 0 bases; unmatched bases: 8.

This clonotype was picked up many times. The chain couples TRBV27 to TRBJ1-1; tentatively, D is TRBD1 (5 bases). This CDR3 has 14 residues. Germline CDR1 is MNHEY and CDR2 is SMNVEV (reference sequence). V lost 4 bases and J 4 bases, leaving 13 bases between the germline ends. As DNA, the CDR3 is TGTGCCAGCAGTTCCCGGGGGGTAGGCACTGAAGCTTTCTTT. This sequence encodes CASSSRGVGTEAFF.

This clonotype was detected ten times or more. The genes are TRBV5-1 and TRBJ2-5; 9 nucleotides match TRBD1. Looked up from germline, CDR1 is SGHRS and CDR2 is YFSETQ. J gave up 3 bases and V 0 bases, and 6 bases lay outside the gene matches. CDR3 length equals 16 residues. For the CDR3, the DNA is TGCGCCAGCAGCTTGGACAGGGGGCTTTTGGAAGAGACCCAGTACTTC. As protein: CASSLDRGLLEETQYF.

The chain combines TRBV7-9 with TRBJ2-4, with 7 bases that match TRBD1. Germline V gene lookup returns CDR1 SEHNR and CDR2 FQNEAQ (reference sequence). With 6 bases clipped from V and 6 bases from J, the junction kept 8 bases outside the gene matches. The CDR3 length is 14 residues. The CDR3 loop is CASSERDSRNIQYF. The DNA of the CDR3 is TGTGCCAGCAGTGAAAGGGACAGCAGAAACATTCAGTACTTC.

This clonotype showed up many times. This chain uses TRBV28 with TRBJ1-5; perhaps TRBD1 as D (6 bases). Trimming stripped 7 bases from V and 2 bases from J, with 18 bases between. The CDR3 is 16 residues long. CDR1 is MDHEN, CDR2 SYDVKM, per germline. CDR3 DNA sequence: TGTGCCAGCACCGGGATACAGGGTAGGGGCAATCAGCCCCAGCATTTT. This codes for CASTGIQGRGNQPQHF.

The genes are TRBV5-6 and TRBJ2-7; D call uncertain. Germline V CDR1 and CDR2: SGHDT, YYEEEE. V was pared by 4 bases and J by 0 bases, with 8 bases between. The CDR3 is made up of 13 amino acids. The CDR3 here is CASSPVLSYEQYF. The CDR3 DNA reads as TGTGCCAGCAGCCCCGTGCTCTCCTACGAGCAGTACTTC.

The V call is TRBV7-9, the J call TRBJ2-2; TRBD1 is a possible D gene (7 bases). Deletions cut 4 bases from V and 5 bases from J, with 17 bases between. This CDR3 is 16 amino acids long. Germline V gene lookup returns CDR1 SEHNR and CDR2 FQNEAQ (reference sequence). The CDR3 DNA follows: TGTGCCAGCAGCTACCGGGACAGTGGAGGGACCGGGGAGCTGTTTTTT. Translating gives CASSYRDSGGTGELFF.